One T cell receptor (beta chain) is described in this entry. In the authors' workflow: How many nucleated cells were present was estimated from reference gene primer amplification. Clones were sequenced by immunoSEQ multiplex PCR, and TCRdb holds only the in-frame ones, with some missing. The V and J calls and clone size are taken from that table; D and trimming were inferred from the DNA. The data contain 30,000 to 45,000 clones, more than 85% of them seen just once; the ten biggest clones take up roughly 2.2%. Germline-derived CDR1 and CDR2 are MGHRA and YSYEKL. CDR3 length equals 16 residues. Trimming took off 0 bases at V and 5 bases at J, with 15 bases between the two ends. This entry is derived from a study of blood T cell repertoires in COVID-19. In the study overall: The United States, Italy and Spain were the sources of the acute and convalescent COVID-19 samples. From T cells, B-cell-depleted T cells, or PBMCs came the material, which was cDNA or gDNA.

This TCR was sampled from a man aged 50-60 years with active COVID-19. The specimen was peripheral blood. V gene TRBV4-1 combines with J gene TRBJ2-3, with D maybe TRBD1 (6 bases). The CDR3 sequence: CASSQDGIQGKDTQYF. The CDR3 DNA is TGCGCCAGCAGCCAAGACGGAATCCAGGGGAAAGATACGCAGTATTTT.